This entry lists 22 T cell receptor beta chains sequenced from one sample in a study of cytomegalovirus exposure and HLA in healthy donors. Libraries were prepared by immunoSEQ multiplex PCR; TCRdb keeps only in-frame clonotypes and omits some of them. Here the sample spans around 250,000 clones, around 91% being singletons. The sample was PBMCs. The receptors were gathered from a young woman in good health and CMV-seronegative.

The chain carries TRBV7-2 and TRBJ1-6; TRBD1 is a possible D gene (5 bases). CDR3 length: 15 amino acids. Trimming took 2 bases from V and 6 from J, leaving 11 bases between them. The germline V gene has CDR1 SGHTA and CDR2 FQGNSA. The CDR3 is CASSLYPGGNSPLHF. The CDR3 nucleotides are TGTGCCAGCAGCTTATATCCGGGGGGTAATTCACCCCTCCACTTT.

This clone was counted a few times. The chain employs TRBV28 and TRBJ2-7, with D perhaps matching TRBD1 (6 bases). CDR3 length: 13 residues. V was shortened by 5 bases and J by 0 bases, with 8 bases between the two germline ends. The germline V gene encodes CDR1 MDHEN and CDR2 SYDVKM. The CDR3 bases are TGTGCCAGCAGTGGGACAAACTCCTACGAGCAGTACTTC. This sequence encodes CASSGTNSYEQYF.

V gene TRBV9 combines with J gene TRBJ2-7; 7 nucleotides line up with TRBD1. The germline V gene has CDR1 SGDLS and CDR2 YYNGEE. Losses at the gene ends were 4 bases for V and 3 bases for J; bases not matched to a gene: 4. This CDR3 has 13 amino acids. The CDR3 nucleotides read TGTGCCAGCAGCACCAGACAGGGCTACGAGCAGTACTTC. Its translation: CASSTRQGYEQYF.

V gene TRBV28 combines with J gene TRBJ2-3, with 7 bases lining up with TRBD2. Germline CDR1 and CDR2: MDHEN and SYDVKM. The CDR3 covers 13 residues. V was pared by 6 bases and J by 6 bases, with 6 bases of the junction left unmatched. The CDR3 region has the DNA TGTGCCAGCAGCACCGGGGGGAGGGATACGCAGTATTTT. Translated, it gives CASSTGGRDTQYF.

The chain employs TRBV2 and TRBJ2-5; the D gene is possibly TRBD2 (7 bases). This CDR3 has 14 residues. CDR1 is SNHLY and CDR2 is FYNNEI in the germline V gene. The V gene lost 6 bases and the J gene lost 5 bases, with 16 bases spanning the gap. CDR3 protein: CASRALGGVETQYF. Here the CDR3 DNA reads TGTGCCAGCAGAGCCTTAGGGGGGGTGGAGACCCAGTACTTC.

The chain is built from TRBV6-4 and TRBJ2-3; 8 positions agree with TRBD2. The J segment lost 5 bases and the V segment lost 0 bases, leaving 4 bases of the junction unmatched. The germline gives CDR1 MRHNA, CDR2 SNTAGT. There are 15 residues in the CDR3. Here the CDR3 reads CASSDSSGGLDTQYF. The CDR3 DNA is TGTGCCAGCAGTGACTCGAGCGGGGGCCTAGATACGCAGTATTTT.

The chain carries TRBV5-8 and TRBJ2-7, with D perhaps TRBD1 (5 bases). Trimming pared 4 bases from V and 2 bases from J, leaving 19 bases between. The CDR3 covers 16 residues. Per germline, CDR1 SGHTS and CDR2 YDEGEE. CDR3 loop: CASSLALDRSPYEQYF. For the CDR3, the DNA is TGTGCCAGCAGCCTCGCATTAGACAGATCCCCCTACGAGCAGTACTTC.

The chain is built from TRBV7-9 and TRBJ2-1; D unclear. CDR1 is SEHNR, CDR2 FQNEAQ, per germline (reference sequence). The CDR3 extends over 14 amino acids. Deletions cut 2 bases from V and 0 bases from J, with 5 bases between. In DNA form, the CDR3 reads TGTGCCAGCAGCTTACACAACTCCTACAATGAGCAGTTCTTC. This sequence encodes CASSLHNSYNEQFF.

The chain is built from TRBV6-1 and TRBJ1-1, with a weak D call TRBD1 (6 bases). Trimming took 4 bases from V and 0 from J, leaving 9 bases between them. In germline, CDR1 is MNHNS, CDR2 SASEGT. The CDR3 covers 14 residues. The CDR3 sequence: CASSARGLNTEAFF. The CDR3 coding sequence is TGTGCCAGCAGTGCAAGGGGGTTGAACACTGAAGCTTTCTTT.

The CDR3 sequence: CASSKGGEYNEQFF. CDR3 coding DNA: TGTGCCAGTAGTAAGGGAGGGGAGTACAATGAGCAGTTCTTC. V is TRBV19 and J is TRBJ2-1; 7 nucleotides line up with TRBD2. This CDR3 is 14 amino acids long. The junction had 4 bases not matched to a gene; V was cut back by 4 bases and J by 4 bases. Germline CDR1 reads LNHDA; CDR2 reads SQIVND (reference sequence).

V is TRBV10-2 and J is TRBJ1-2, with TRBD1 identical over 7 bases. Germline V gene sequence: CDR1 WSHSY, CDR2 SAAADI. CDR3 length equals 13 residues. The V gene end was trimmed by 11 bases and the J gene end by 3 bases; junction bases not matched to a gene: 9. The CDR3 DNA reads as TGCGCCGCAAATCCAGACAGGGACTATGGCTACACCTTC. Translated, it gives CAANPDRDYGYTF.

The genes are TRBV7-9 and TRBJ1-4; the match to TRBD1 covers 9 bases. The CDR3 is 16 amino acids. With 5 bases clipped from V and 8 bases from J, the junction kept 12 bases outside the gene matches. Germline loops: CDR1 SEHNR, CDR2 FQNEAQ (reference sequence). The CDR3 DNA is TGTGCCAGCAGCCCTGTGACAGGGGGTCGAGGGGAAAAACTGTTTTTT. This codes for CASSPVTGGRGEKLFF.

The V and J genes are TRBV7-3 and TRBJ2-2; TRBD1 might be the D (6 bases). Trimming pared 1 base from V and 1 base from J, leaving 10 bases between. The CDR3 has 16 amino acids. CDR1 is SGHTA and CDR2 is FQGTGA in the germline V gene. DNA of the CDR3: TGTGCCAGCAGCTTAAGAGGGGGAATGAACACCGGGGAGCTGTTTTTT. It specifies CASSLRGGMNTGELFF.

This chain connects TRBV7-8 to TRBJ2-5; possibly TRBD1 for D (6 bases). The CDR3 contains 17 residues. Germline-derived CDR1 and CDR2 are SGHVS and FQNEAQ. Trimming took off 3 bases at V and 1 base at J, with 18 bases between the two ends. For the CDR3, the DNA is TGTGCCAGCAGCTTGTGGCTGGAAGGGGACACCCAAGAGACCCAGTACTTC. This encodes CASSLWLEGDTQETQYF.

V usage is TRBV7-9 and J usage is TRBJ2-1; tentative D call: TRBD1 (5 bases). This CDR3 is 19 amino acids long. Looked up from germline, CDR1 is SEHNR and CDR2 is FQNEAQ (reference sequence). Trimming stripped 3 bases from V and 2 bases from J, with 23 bases between. The CDR3 region is CASSFRDIGRRATYNEQFF. The CDR3 bases are TGTGCCAGCAGCTTTAGAGATATCGGTCGCAGGGCGACCTACAATGAGCAGTTCTTC. The full variable domain, its missing parts supplied by reference TRBV7-9 and TRBJ2-1, is DTGVSQNPRHKITKRGQNVTFRCDPISEHNRLYWYRQTLGQGPEFLTYFQNEAQLEKSRLLSDRFSAERPKGSFSTLEIQRTEQGDSAMYLCASSFRDIGRRATYNEQFFGPGTRLTVL.

The rearrangement uses TRBV27 and TRBJ1-6; D is ambiguous. Germline loops: CDR1 MNHEY, CDR2 SMNVEV (reference sequence). The CDR3 totals 14 residues. Between the trimmed V and J ends, which lost 3 bases and 8 bases, there was a span of 11 bases. This CDR3 reads CASSFYREYSPLHF. The CDR3 nucleotides read TGTGCCAGCAGTTTTTACAGAGAGTATTCACCCCTCCACTTT.

V is TRBV5-4 and J is TRBJ2-7; TRBD1 is a possible D gene (6 bases). The CDR3 runs to 14 residues. Germline V lookup: CDR1 SGHNT, CDR2 YYREEE (reference sequence). V dropped 0 bases and J dropped 3 bases, with 10 bases sitting between them. CDR3: CASSLGRGFYEQYF. In DNA form, the CDR3 reads TGTGCCAGCAGCTTGGGCAGGGGATTCTACGAGCAGTACTTC. The full variable domain, rest sourced from reference TRBV5-4 and TRBJ2-7, is ETGVTQSPTHLIKTRGQQVTLRCSSQSGHNTVSWYQQALGQGPQFIFQYYREEENGRGNFPPRFSGLQFPNYSSELNVNALELDDSALYLCASSLGRGFYEQYFGPGTRLTVT.

The genes are TRBV7-8 and TRBJ2-1; 7 bases map to TRBD2. The germline V gene encodes CDR1 SGHVS and CDR2 FQNEAQ. V was pared by 5 bases and J by 4 bases, with 17 bases of the junction left unmatched. This CDR3 region has 18 residues. In DNA, the CDR3 is TGTGCCAGCAGCCTTAAAGAGGCCGGGGGAGGGCCGTACAATGAGCAGTTCTTC. Encoded protein: CASSLKEAGGGPYNEQFF.

The V gene is TRBV7-2, the J gene TRBJ2-3, with 11 bases identical to TRBD2. The V and J ends lost 4 bases and 4 bases, in that order; junction bases with no gene match: 1. CDR1 is SGHTA, CDR2 FQGNSA, per germline. The CDR3 contains 14 residues. DNA of the CDR3: TGTGCCAGCAGCTCGGGACTAGCGGCAGATACGCAGTATTTT. Translation: CASSSGLAADTQYF.

The chain links TRBV11-1 to TRBJ2-1; D possibly corresponds to TRBD2 (5 bases). This CDR3 comprises 13 residues. Germline V gene lookup returns CDR1 SGHAT and CDR2 FQDESV (reference sequence). Trimming took 5 bases from V and 12 from J, leaving 17 bases between them. CDR3 DNA sequence: TGTGCCAGCAGCCCCGGTCAGCGGATATGGCAGTTCTTC. This codes for CASSPGQRIWQFF. Supplemented by reference TRBV11-1 and TRBJ2-1, the full variable domain reads EAEVAQSPRYKITEKSQAVAFWCDPISGHATLYWYRQILGQGPELLVQFQDESVVDDSQLPKDRFSAERLKGVDSTLKIQPAELGDSAMYLCASSPGQRIWQFFGPGTRLTVL.

This sequence joins TRBV18 and TRBJ2-5, with D possibly TRBD1 on 6 matching bases. Germline CDR1 KGHSH, CDR2 LQKENI. The CDR3 is 14 residues long. The V and J ends lost 5 bases and 1 base respectively, with 11 bases between them. Written as DNA, the CDR3 is TGTGCCAGCTCAACAGGGATCCTCCAAGAGACCCAGTACTTC. Translation: CASSTGILQETQYF.

The sample holds many counts of this clone. The V and J genes are TRBV29-1 and TRBJ2-2, with D possibly TRBD2 on 6 matching bases. CDR3 length: 12 amino acids. The germline V gene has CDR1 SQVTM and CDR2 ANQGSEA. V was cut by 7 bases and J by 4 bases, with 10 bases left in between. The CDR3, as DNA: TGCAGCGCCGCCGGGGGCACCGGGGAGCTGTTTTTT. Translation: CSAAGGTGELFF.